This T cell receptor (beta chain) was recovered during a study of control samples from healthy donors and cancer patients. The CDR3 has 13 amino acids. The germline V and J ends were trimmed by 6 bases and 0 bases, with 9 bases remaining between them. Germline CDR1 reads SQVTM; CDR2 reads ANQGSEA. Profiled with immunoSEQ multiplex PCR; TCRdb holds only in-frame clones, not every one. The table has fewer than 500,000 clones, around 90% seen once; the top ten hold around 6.4%. The J gene is TRBJ2-1, the V gene TRBV29-1; D ambiguous. Sequencing input: PBMCs. This sequence originates from a middle-aged man with head and neck cancer. CDR3 sequence (DNA): TGCAGCGTCGCAAGCAGCTCCTACAATGAGCAGTTCTTC. Residues: CSVASSSYNEQFF.